This T cell receptor (beta chain) emerged from a study of blood T cell repertoires in COVID-19. In the study overall: Sources were T cells, B-cell-depleted T cells, or PBMCs; the material itself was cDNA or gDNA.

Germline V gives CDR1 SEHNR, CDR2 FQNEAQ (reference sequence). This CDR3 has 14 amino acids. V gave up 1 base and J gave up 2 bases, with 9 bases separating them. In the study's own analysis: Reference gene primer amplification gave estimated nucleated cell counts. Only in-frame clones appear in the TCRdb table, and some are missing; sequencing was by immunoSEQ multiplex PCR. That table supplies the V and J calls and clone size; D and trimming were determined from the DNA. This sample carries about 150,000 clones, around nine tenths of them seen once, and the ten largest clones take around 5%. This receptor was taken from a human donor in a cohort sampled during active COVID-19. V gene TRBV7-9 combines with J gene TRBJ2-7; maybe TRBD1 (5 bases). Sequenced sample: peripheral blood. CDR3 DNA: TGTGCCAGCAGCTTAGGGGGCCAGGCCTACGAGCAGTACTTC. It is translated as CASSLGGQAYEQYF.